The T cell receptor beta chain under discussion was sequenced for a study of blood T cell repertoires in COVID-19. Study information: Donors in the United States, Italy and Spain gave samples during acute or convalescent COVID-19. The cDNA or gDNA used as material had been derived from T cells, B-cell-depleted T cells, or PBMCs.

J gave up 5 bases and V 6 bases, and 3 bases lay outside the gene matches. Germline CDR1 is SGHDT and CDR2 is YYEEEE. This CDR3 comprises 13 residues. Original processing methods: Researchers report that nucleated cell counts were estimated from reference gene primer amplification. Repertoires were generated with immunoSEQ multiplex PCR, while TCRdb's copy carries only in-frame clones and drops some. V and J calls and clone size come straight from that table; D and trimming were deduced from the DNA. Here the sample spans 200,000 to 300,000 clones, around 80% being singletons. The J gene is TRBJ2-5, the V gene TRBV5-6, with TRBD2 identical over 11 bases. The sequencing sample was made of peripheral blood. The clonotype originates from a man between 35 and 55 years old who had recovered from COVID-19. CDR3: CASKTSGAETQYF. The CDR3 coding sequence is TGTGCCAGCAAGACTAGCGGGGCGGAGACCCAGTACTTC. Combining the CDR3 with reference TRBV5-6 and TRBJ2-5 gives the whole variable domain DAGVTQSPTHLIKTRGQQVTLRCSPKSGHDTVSWYQQALGQGPQFIFQYYEEEERQRGNFPDRFSGHQFPNYSSELNVNALLLGDSALYLCASKTSGAETQYFGPGTRLLVL.